These 10 T cell receptor beta chains were all obtained from the same sample, sequenced in a study of prognosis after radiotherapy for stage I lung cancer. Two-round multiplex PCR amplified TCR beta CDR3 from genomic DNA. Individual primers that were specific to each TRBV and TRBJ gene served in first-round PCR. TCRdb redid the calling of the multiplex PCR reads with MiXCR, one entry per CDR3 protein. Of about 22,000 distinct CDR3 sequences in the sample, 35% to 45% were seen once. The material was PBMCs, obtained before or after stereotactic body radiation therapy (not recorded which). The source is a donor over 45 with non-small cell lung cancer.

V and J are TRBV4-2 and TRBJ2-5; 9 bases map to TRBD2. In germline, CDR1 is LGHNA, CDR2 YNFKEQ. J gave up 3 bases and V 4 bases, and 6 bases lay outside the gene matches. The CDR3 is made up of 15 amino acids. In DNA form, the CDR3 reads TGTGCCAGCAGCCGTATCGAGCGGGAGGAAGAGACCCAGTACTTC. This encodes CASSRIEREEETQYF.

This clonotype was observed many times. The chain has TRBV5-4 and TRBJ2-7, with D possibly being TRBD2 (6 bases). The CDR3 contains 16 residues. From germline, CDR1 is SGHNT and CDR2 YYREEE (reference sequence). V lost 4 bases to trimming and J lost 2 bases, with 19 bases between them. CDR3 in DNA: TGTGCCAGCAGCCCCTCCGTCCGGGAGCCCACCTACGAGCAGTACTTC. Translating it yields CASSPSVREPTYEQYF.

This clonotype appeared many times. The chain has TRBV20-1 and TRBJ2-7; 7 positions match TRBD2. The CDR3 sequence is 15 residues long. Germline CDR1 reads DFQATT; CDR2 reads SNEGSKA (reference sequence). The V segment lost 0 bases and the J segment 0 bases; nucleotides outside the gene matches: 5. Here the CDR3 reads CSARDASGDSYEQYF. The CDR3 nucleotides read TGCAGTGCTAGAGATGCTAGCGGAGACTCCTACGAGCAGTACTTC.

The CDR3 reads CASSPLEGAETQYF. Written as DNA, the CDR3 is TGTGCCAGCTCACCACTCGAGGGGGCAGAGACCCAGTACTTC. The chain employs TRBV18 and TRBJ2-5; 7 bases line up with TRBD1. This CDR3 comprises 14 residues. V shed 1 base and J 4 bases; nucleotides not matched to a gene: 3. Germline CDR1 and CDR2: KGHSH and LQKENI.

This clonotype was counted ten times or more. V and J are TRBV6-1 and TRBJ1-2, with TRBD1 identical over 9 bases. After removal of 5 bases from V and 8 bases from J, the junction contained 9 bases not matched to a gene. Germline V gene data show CDR1 as MNHNS and CDR2 as SASEGT. The CDR3 has 14 amino acids. CDR3 nucleotides: TGTGCCAGCAGTCGTCCGGGACAGGGAAAGGGCTACACCTTC. Residues: CASSRPGQGKGYTF.

The gene calls are TRBV25-1 and TRBJ1-5; a possible D gene is TRBD1 (5 bases). The CDR3 is 14 residues long. Germline loops: CDR1 MGHDK, CDR2 SYGVNS. The V end was cut by 7 bases, the J end by 0 bases, with 10 bases between. As DNA, the CDR3 is TGTGCCAGCATCGGGGGTTATAGCAATCAGCCCCAGCATTTT. It translates to CASIGGYSNQPQHF. Looking up the rest from reference TRBV25-1 and TRBJ1-5 gives the full variable domain: EADIYQTPRYLVIGTGKKITLECSQTMGHDKMYWYQQDPGMELHLIHYSYGVNSTEKGDLSSESTVSRIRTEHFPLTLESARPSHTSQYLCASIGGYSNQPQHFGDGTRLSIL.

This clonotype was observed at least ten times. This chain connects TRBV14 to TRBJ2-3; a possible D gene is TRBD2 (5 bases). Germline V lookup: CDR1 SGHDN, CDR2 FVKESK. With 3 bases removed from V and 8 bases from J, the gap between germline ends came to 12 bases. This CDR3 comprises 13 residues. CDR3 bases: TGTGCCAGCAGCCAGGGTAGGAGCGGTACGCAGTATTTT. Protein product: CASSQGRSGTQYF.

This clonotype was seen a few times. It may be a read error: a sequence one base away is much more abundant. The V call is TRBV5-1, the J call TRBJ1-1, with 7 nucleotides matching TRBD1. The germline V gene encodes CDR1 SGHRS and CDR2 YFSETQ. This CDR3 contains 16 residues. The CDR3, as DNA: TGCGCCAGCAGCGCACAGGGGTCGGGGTTGAACATTGAAGCTTTCTTT. Translation gives CASSAQGSGLNIEAFF.

The rearrangement joins TRBV3-1 to TRBJ1-1, with D possibly TRBD1 on 5 matching bases. V was pared by 5 bases and J by 11 bases, with 27 bases between. Germline loops: CDR1 LGHDT, CDR2 YNNKEL (reference sequence). CDR3 length: 16 amino acids. The CDR3 spells CASSNVPRQYPTEAFF. The CDR3 coding sequence is TGTGCCAGCAGCAACGTACCTCGACAGTACCCGACCGAGGCTTTCTTT.

This clonotype was seen ten or more times. The genes are TRBV11-2 and TRBJ2-7, with D possibly TRBD1 on 6 matching bases. The CDR3 is 14 residues long. CDR1 and CDR2 from the germline V gene are SGHAT and FQNNGV. Trimming pared 3 bases from V and 1 base from J, leaving 10 bases between. In DNA, the CDR3 is TGTGCCAGCAGCTTGAAGGACAGTTCCTACGAGCAGTACTTC. Protein: CASSLKDSSYEQYF.